A selection of T cell receptor beta chains follows, all from one sample in a study of T cell repertoires in cytomegalovirus infection. Their specific antigens are unknown. TCRdb re-called the reads with MiXCR, one entry per CDR3 protein. The sample lists about 890,000 distinct CDR3 sequences, less than 40% occurring once. Sequences were derived from cultured CD8+ T cells from PBMCs, sampled from culture after CMV antigen stimulation. Receptor source: a human donor in good health (CMV status not recorded). Some clones in this sample may be carry-over from other donors' samples. Each CDR3 is given with its conserved first and last residue. D genes are given only for firm matches. Rows may omit the clone size; those that give it use once, few, many or a size class.

>TRBV2|TRBJ1-5|-|-
TGTGCCAGCCTGCGCGAGCTCGATCAGCCCCAGCATTTT
CASLRELDQPQHF
>TRBV6-1|TRBJ2-4|-|TRBD2
TGTGCCAGTGATCGGGGGGGAGGATGGGATATGGAAAACATTCAGTACTTC
CASDRGGGWDMENIQYF
>TRBV6-1|TRBJ2-2|-|-
TGTGCCAGCAGTGGATCGGACAGTGTCGGGGAGCTGTTTTTT
CASSGSDSVGELFF
>TRBV7-6|TRBJ2-5|few|TRBD1
TGTGCTAGCAGCTCGAGAGGGACAGGTCAAGAGACCCAGTACTTC
CASSSRGTGQETQYF
>TRBV6-6|TRBJ2-3|few|-
TGTGCCAGCAGTTACTCCGCGGGTAGCGGCACAGATACGCAGTATTTT
CASSYSAGSGTDTQYF
>TRBV27|TRBJ2-2|few|-
TGTGCCAGCAGTTTTGGGCAGCAGAACACCGGGGAGCTGTTTTTT
CASSFGQQNTGELFF
>TRBV11-2|TRBJ1-1|few|-
TGTGCCAGCAGCCAATTAGGACCAAGAGCTTTCTTT
CASSQLGPRAFF
>TRBV7-2|TRBJ1-1|many|-
TGTGCCAGCAGCTTCAAAGGGAGCACTGAAGCTTTCTTT
CASSFKGSTEAFF
>TRBV12-3/TRBV12-4|TRBJ1-4|-|-
TGTGCCAGCAGTCCCACGGGCTTCAATGAAAAACTGTTTTTT
CASSPTGFNEKLFF
>TRBV4-3|TRBJ1-1|-|-
TGCGCCAGCAGCCCGCACAAGGAAGGGACTGAAGCTTTCTTT
CASSPHKEGTEAFF
>TRBV6-8|TRBJ2-2|-|TRBD2
TGTGCCAGCAGTTACTCCTTGACTAGCGGGGGATTGTTTAGAGGCGGGGAGCTGTTTTTT
CASSYSLTSGGLFRGGELFF
>TRBV12-3/TRBV12-4|TRBJ1-2|-|-
TGTGCCAGCAGCTTCCAGATCAGGGGAGATGGCTTCACCTTC
CASSFQIRGDGFTF
>TRBV27|TRBJ1-2|-|-
TGTGCCAGCAGTTTGTTGGCAGCTAACTATGGCTACACCTTC
CASSLLAANYGYTF
>TRBV7-3|TRBJ1-1|-|-
TGTGCCAGCAGCTACGACCGCGAGGGCTCGGGCACTGAAGCTTTCTTT
CASSYDREGSGTEAFF
>TRBV11-2|TRBJ1-1|-|-
TGTGCCAGCAGCTTCCGGACAGAGACGAACACTGAAGCTTTCTTT
CASSFRTETNTEAFF
>TRBV7-9|TRBJ2-2|few|-
TGTGCCAGCAGCTTAGTTACGACTCCGAACACCGGGGAGCTGTTTTTT
CASSLVTTPNTGELFF
>TRBV7-9|TRBJ2-7|-|-
TGTGCCAGCAGCCAGCCTCTTTCTCAGAACTACGAGCAGTACTTC
CASSQPLSQNYEQYF
>TRBV7-2|TRBJ1-1|few|-
TGTGCCAGCAACCAGGGTTACATGAACACTGAAGCTTTCTTT
CASNQGYMNTEAFF
>TRBV7-9|TRBJ2-3|many|-
TGTGCCAGCAGCGAGGATACGCAGTATTTT
CASSEDTQYF
>TRBV7-2|TRBJ1-1|-|-
TGTGCCAGCAGCTTAATAGTGAGAAGTACTGAAGCTTTCTTT
CASSLIVRSTEAFF
>TRBV15|TRBJ2-3|-|-
TGTGCCACCACAGGGCCGGGCACAGATACGCAGTATTTT
CATTGPGTDTQYF
>TRBV29-1|TRBJ1-2|once|-
TGCAGCGTTGACCGGGGGATTAACTATGGCTACACCTTC
CSVDRGINYGYTF
>TRBV7-2|TRBJ2-1|many|TRBD1
TGTGCCAGCAGCCTAGGACAGGGTGGCCCCTACAATGAGCAGTTCTTC
CASSLGQGGPYNEQFF
>TRBV6-8|TRBJ2-1|-|-
TGTGCCAGCAGGCTGACAGGTGCGGATGAGCAGTTCTTC
CASRLTGADEQFF
>TRBV5-4|TRBJ1-4|few|TRBD1
TGTGCCAGCAGCACCGACAGGGGTGAAAAACTGTTTTTT
CASSTDRGEKLFF
>TRBV18|TRBJ1-3|few|-
TGTGCCAGCTCACAACCGGGACAACCGGGTTCTGGAAACACCATATATTTT
CASSQPGQPGSGNTIYF
>TRBV19|TRBJ2-7|few|-
TGTGCCAGTAGTTCGCAGGGAGCCTACGAGCAGTACTTC
CASSSQGAYEQYF
>TRBV5-5|TRBJ1-5|-|-
TGTGCCAGCAACTCGGGGGCCAATCAGCCCCAGCATTTT
CASNSGANQPQHF
>TRBV25-1|TRBJ1-1|-|TRBD1
TGTGCCAGCAGTGCTCGGGACAGAATTAACACTGAAGCTTTCTTT
CASSARDRINTEAFF
>TRBV7-9|TRBJ1-2|many|-
TGTGCCAGCAGGCGGGACCTCTTCGGCTACACCTTC
CASRRDLFGYTF
>TRBV27|TRBJ1-2|-|-
TGTGCCAGCAGTTTATCGGGGAACCAGGGAGGCAACTATGGCTACACCTTC
CASSLSGNQGGNYGYTF
>TRBV6-6|TRBJ2-1|many|TRBD2
TGTGCCAGCAGTTACTCGAGAGGGAGCGGGGTATACAATGAGCAGTTCTTC
CASSYSRGSGVYNEQFF
>TRBV7-9|TRBJ2-4|few|TRBD2
TGTGCCAGCAGCCCCCAGGGAGGGGACATTCAGTACTTC
CASSPQGGDIQYF
>TRBV7-6|TRBJ1-1|few|-
TGTGCCAGCAGCTTAATGGGAGAAGCTTTCTTT
CASSLMGEAFF
>TRBV6-5|TRBJ2-3|-|-
TGTGCCAGCAGTTACAGTCAGGCCGCCGGGGATACGCAGTATTTT
CASSYSQAAGDTQYF
>TRBV5-4|TRBJ2-7|few|TRBD1
TGTGCCAGCAGCCCGGGACAGAGGGACTACGAGCAGTACTTC
CASSPGQRDYEQYF
>TRBV2|TRBJ2-4|-|-
TGTGCCAGCAGAAGTGGGGCGTCTGACATTCAGTACTTC
CASRSGASDIQYF
>TRBV7-3|TRBJ2-2|few|TRBD2
TGTGCCAGCAGCCCCCGGACTAGCGGGGGGGCGGTGACCGGGGAGCTGTTTTTT
CASSPRTSGGAVTGELFF
>TRBV9|TRBJ2-1|few|-
TGTGCCAGCAGCGTAGAGGGGCAGAGAACCTACAATGAGCAGTTCTTC
CASSVEGQRTYNEQFF
>TRBV7-6|TRBJ2-1|-|-
TGTGCCAGCAGCGCGGCGGTTGATGAGCAGTTCTTC
CASSAAVDEQFF
>TRBV4-3|TRBJ2-1|few|-
TGCGCCAGCAGCCAAGATCTCGCGGCGGGGAGCTCCTACAATGAGCAGTTCTTC
CASSQDLAAGSSYNEQFF
>TRBV6-2/TRBV6-3|TRBJ2-5|few|TRBD1
TGTGCCAGCAGGGGGACAGTTCAAGAGACCCAGTACTTC
CASRGTVQETQYF
>TRBV27|TRBJ1-2|few|TRBD1
TGTGCCAGCAAGGGGGCACAGGGAACCTACTATGGCTACACCTTC
CASKGAQGTYYGYTF
>TRBV6-2/TRBV6-3|TRBJ2-4|few|-
TGTGCCAGCAGACCGACACTCTTCAAAAACATTCAGTACTTC
CASRPTLFKNIQYF